This T cell receptor beta chain is drawn from a study of cytomegalovirus exposure and HLA in healthy donors (dated by TCRdb to between 2016 and 2019). Study-wide context: An earlier analysis of about 560 of the donors reported 276 Gb of sequence data and 95 million to 140 million unique TCR beta sequences obtained from about 179 million T cells. About 300 gigabases of sequencing data and approximately 92 million unique TCR sequences made up an early release that covered nearly 650 HLA-typed donors. The genetic ancestry cluster associated with self-reported Caucasian donors included 65% to 90% of the 350 to 500 genotyped donors. The aim of the study was to test whether cataloging public T cell receptors could identify signatures of past pathogen exposure. The study used immunosequencing to profile the T cell repertoires of 666 subjects and linked those repertoires to cytomegalovirus serostatus. A separate validation cohort of some 130 different subjects was used in addition to the 666-subject first cohort. To predict cytomegalovirus infection status, the study combined high-throughput TCR immunosequencing, statistical association of individual TCRs with disease status, and machine learning. In a later analysis, previously published TCR beta repertoires from 600 to 850 donors were re-analyzed and high-resolution HLA genotyping was added so that TCR occurrence patterns could be studied. In the later analysis, no new phenotypic data were used to find candidate immune exposures; instead, reliance was placed on TCR beta sequences and their occurrence across donors. An earlier analysis of approximately 580 of the donors used high-throughput TCR beta sequencing to judge whether each TCR beta V gene segment behaved as functional or pseudogenic. Donor age, sex, ethnicity and CMV serostatus were compiled together with the repertoire data. In a later genetic analysis, genome-wide SNP genotypes for about 55% of the roughly 700 donors were used, and that subset was treated as a discovery cohort. All discovery cohort repertoires had been generated using a single sequencing platform. Class I and class II HLA loci were covered by the typing at four-digit resolution. The number of typed donors differed by locus: about 620-630 for A, B, C, DRB1 and DQB1; some 540 for DQA1; fewer than 610 for DPA1; and about 450 for DPB1. A handful of DR-DQ haplotypes were handled as single units for association and clustering because linkage in the cohort was strong. Among a few hundred genotyped donors of the cohort, an average of 235,054 unique TCR beta nucleotide sequences were sequenced per donor, roughly 20% of them non-productive. Study-wide findings and limitations: Presence/absence analyses assumed roughly uniform sequencing depth across donors, an assumption that may not hold. Three of the identified cytomegalovirus-associated TCR beta chains were confirmed in vitro to be specific for cytomegalovirus antigens. In a later analysis, most CMV-associated TCR beta chains were found to appear HLA-restricted, with HLA associations seemingly driven largely by CMV exposure. In a later analysis, several top co-occurrence clusters were reported to appear linked to parvovirus B19, influenza, CMV and Epstein-Barr virus. While some public TCRs were present in many individuals, most TCR sequences turned up only very rarely across donors. In the study, approximately 160 TCR beta chains were listed as associated with cytomegalovirus. In a later genetic analysis, fewer N-insertions in productive TCRs were reported among donors in an Asian-associated ancestry cluster than the roughly 700-donor mean. Because counts were too low, more than 15 rarely observed V segments, including chromosome 9 orphons, were left out of the earlier analysis of a few hundred of the donors. When HLA alleles, especially DR and DQ, strongly co-occurred, attributing TCR associations to individual alleles was difficult. The classifier was reported to diagnose cytomegalovirus status with high specificity and sensitivity in both the original and validation cohorts. An association between a missense DCLRE1C variant and V-gene and J-gene trimming of TCR beta chains was found in a later genetic analysis and replicated in an independent cohort. The only immune exposure information available for the cohort was CMV serostatus. An earlier analysis of some 590 of the donors showed that most TCR beta V segments appeared in productive rearrangements either about 87% or about 30% of the time, which broadly matched IMGT annotations. Because some donors lacked HLA typing at each locus, the association tests relied only on the typed subset. A further reported finding was that TCR beta sequences accurately predicted the HLA-A and HLA-B alleles for most subjects in the first cohort. In a later analysis, about 17,000 TCR beta sequences were associated with specific HLA alleles at a false discovery rate of 0.05. Correlated functional status among segregating V segments might be attributable to linkage disequilibrium, but an unknown experimental factor could not be ruled out. The authors suggested that the approach could potentially be extended to other disease states and immunological phenotypes. A later analysis found that TCR association rates varied across HLA loci, with DRB1 alleles showing the most associated TCRs and HLA-C alleles the fewest. In a later analysis, HLA-associated TCR beta chains were found to be more clonally expanded and to have lower generation probabilities than equally common non-associated chains. A cluster of highly shared sequence variants was judged likely to represent a technical artifact of the sequencing pipeline. Some IMGT-functional V segments, including TRBV6-2 and TRBV6-3, could not be distinguished by the 87-base-pair reads and were therefore excluded. Only TCR beta chains were sequenced in this cohort, and the absence of alpha or paired-chain data limited detectable features.

Library preparation used the immunoSEQ multiplex PCR assay. For the multiplex PCR, a mixture combining 60 forward primers for TCR Vbeta segments and 13 reverse primers for TCR Jbeta segments was used. The CDR3 region of rearranged TCR beta genes was amplified from genomic DNA with a multiplex PCR assay. Amplified TCR beta libraries were sequenced as 87-base-pair reads on the Illumina HiSeq System. Concerning the study's data processing: In a later analysis, around 80 million unique TCR beta chains were counted across the approximately 640 repertoires, and about 9.9 million of these chains were shared by at least two donors. A nearest-neighbor algorithm error-corrected the raw reads and collapsed the reads into unique sequences, merging closely related sequences to remove PCR and sequencing errors. V, D and J gene segments were assigned by aligning CDR3 sequences to IMGT reference sequences. For a sequence to be retained, a match of at least six nucleotides to both a V gene segment and a J gene segment was required. Rearrangements were classified as productive when the CDR3 lacked stop codons and remained in frame with V and J, and all other rearrangements were classified as non-productive. Following IMGT convention, CDR3 was defined as the stretch from the second conserved V-encoded cysteine to the conserved J-encoded phenylalanine. Sequences without an unambiguous match to a single V gene segment were excluded from the earlier analysis of almost 600 of the donors. An earlier analysis of 587 of the donors called V segments functional above 56.7% productive rearrangements and segregating when the between-donor standard deviation exceeded 5%. A statistical classification framework was developed to diagnose cytomegalovirus status using the catalog of TCR beta chain sequences. A later analysis assigned V and J genes by comparing TCR nucleotide sequences with IMGT/GENE-DB human TR gene sequences. In a later analysis, CDR3 sequences and most-parsimonious VDJ recombination scenarios were assigned using the TCRdist pipeline. In a later analysis, each TCR beta chain was defined by its CDR3 amino acid sequence together with its V-gene family, and reads lacking a unique V-gene family were excluded. As a way to deal with suspected cross-contamination and a sequencing artifact, a later analysis dropped approximately 570 nucleotide sequences that were highly shared and had low generation probability. In a later analysis, a clonal expansion index was calculated for each public chain from normalized within-repertoire ranks of inferred template counts. Generation probabilities in a later analysis came from a VDJ recombination model fitted to out-of-frame rearrangements, and those results were checked against IGoR. In a later analysis, TCR-TCR, TCR-HLA and TCR-CMV co-occurrence was scored with hypergeometric tests, and a repertoire-size bias correction was applied to TCR pairs. False discovery rates were estimated in a later analysis by permuting HLA or CMV assignments 20 times. In a later analysis, co-occurring TCRs were grouped using DBSCAN, with TCRdist sequence similarity added in when clustering inside HLA-allele-positive subsets. Co-occurrence clustering excluded repertoires with fewer than 30,000 or more than 120,000 public chains, plus five with anomalous nucleotide sharing. This immuneACCESS table, as held by TCRdb, lists in-frame sequences with V and J called but not all clones. Of the missing ones, under half trace to an unresolved V gene in checked studies; the others have no known cause. For V, J and clone size, that table is used; D and trimming come from the DNA. This sample gives 150,000 to 200,000 clones in total; around three quarters of them show up just once. The biggest ten clones account for under 4.5% of the sample.

Concerning this clone: Its antigen remains unidentified. No base-level quality is on record; no much larger clone is a single base apart.

For CDR1 and CDR2, the germline V gene (reference sequence) lists DFQATT and SNEGSKA. V is trimmed back by 7 bases and J by 5 bases, and the junction contains 3 bases that no gene match accounts for. From the cysteine through the phenylalanine, the CDR3 covers 11 amino acids. The entry retains the CDR3 DNA only, 33 bases that are in frame from base 1. The cohort consisted of approximately 670 healthy bone marrow donors. All cohort members were sampled while nominally healthy, although unrecorded immune exposures were likely present. The donor was CMV seropositive and belonged to the group of some 290 seropositive cohort members. A peripheral blood sample was provided by each donor, and peripheral blood mononuclear cells were used for TCR beta sequencing. Genomic DNA extraction from the blood cell samples was performed with the Qiagen DNeasy Blood Extraction Kit.

The rearrangement combines TRBV20-1 with TRBJ2-5, and 8 bases in between align with TRBD1. Sequencing used PBMCs. This TCR was sampled from a woman in her 30s in good health and CMV-seropositive. At the DNA level, the sequence is TGCAGTGGACAGGGGCGGGAGACCCAGTACTTC. This encodes CSGQGRETQYF.